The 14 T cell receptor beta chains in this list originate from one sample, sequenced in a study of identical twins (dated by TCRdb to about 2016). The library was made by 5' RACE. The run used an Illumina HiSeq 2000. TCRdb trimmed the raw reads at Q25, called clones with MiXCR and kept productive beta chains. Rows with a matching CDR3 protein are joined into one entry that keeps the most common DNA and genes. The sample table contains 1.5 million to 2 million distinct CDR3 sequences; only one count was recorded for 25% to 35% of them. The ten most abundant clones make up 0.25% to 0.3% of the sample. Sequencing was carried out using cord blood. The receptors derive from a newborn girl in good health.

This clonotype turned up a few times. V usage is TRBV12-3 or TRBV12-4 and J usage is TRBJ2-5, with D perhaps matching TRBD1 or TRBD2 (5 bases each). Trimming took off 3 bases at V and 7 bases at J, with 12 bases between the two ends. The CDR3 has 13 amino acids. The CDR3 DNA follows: TGTGCCAGCAGTTTGTACGGGGCCGGGACCCAGTACTTC. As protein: CASSLYGAGTQYF.

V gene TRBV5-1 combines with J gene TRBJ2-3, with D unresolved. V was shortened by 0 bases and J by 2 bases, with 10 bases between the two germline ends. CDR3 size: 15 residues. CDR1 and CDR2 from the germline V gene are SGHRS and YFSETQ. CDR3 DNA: TGCGCCAGCAGCTTGGAATCACCTATCACAGATACGCAGTATTTT. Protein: CASSLESPITDTQYF.

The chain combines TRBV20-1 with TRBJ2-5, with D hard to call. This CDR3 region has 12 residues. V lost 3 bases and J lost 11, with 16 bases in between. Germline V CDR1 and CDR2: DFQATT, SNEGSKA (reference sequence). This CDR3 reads CSASWYENEQYF. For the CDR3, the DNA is TGCAGTGCTAGTTGGTATGAGAATGAGCAGTACTTC.

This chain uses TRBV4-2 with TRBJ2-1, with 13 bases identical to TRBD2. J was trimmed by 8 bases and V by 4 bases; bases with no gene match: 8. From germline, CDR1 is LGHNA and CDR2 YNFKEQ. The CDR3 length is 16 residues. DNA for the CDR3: TGTGCCAGCAGCCCCGCGGGACTAGCGGGGTGGGATGAGCAGTTCTTC. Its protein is CASSPAGLAGWDEQFF.

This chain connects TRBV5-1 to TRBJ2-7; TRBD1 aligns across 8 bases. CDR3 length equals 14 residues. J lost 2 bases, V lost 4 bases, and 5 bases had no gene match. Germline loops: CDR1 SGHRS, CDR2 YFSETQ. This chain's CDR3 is CASSTDRVTYEQYF. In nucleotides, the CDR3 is TGCGCCAGCAGCACGGACAGGGTTACCTACGAGCAGTACTTC.

CDR3 protein: CASSWRTGVSPLHF. CDR3 coding DNA: TGTGCCAGCAGTTGGAGGACAGGGGTATCACCCCTCCACTTT. The chain is built from TRBV27 and TRBJ1-6; TRBD1 matches at 9 bases. Germline-derived CDR1 and CDR2 are MNHEY and SMNVEV (reference sequence). Trimming took 4 bases from V and 10 from J; bases not matched to a gene: 5. This CDR3 comprises 14 residues.

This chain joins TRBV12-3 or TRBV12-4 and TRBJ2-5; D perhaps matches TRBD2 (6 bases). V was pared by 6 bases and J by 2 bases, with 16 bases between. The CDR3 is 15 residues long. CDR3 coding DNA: TGTGCCAGCAGACTTAGCGGACTCATGCAAGAGACCCAGTACTTC. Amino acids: CASRLSGLMQETQYF.

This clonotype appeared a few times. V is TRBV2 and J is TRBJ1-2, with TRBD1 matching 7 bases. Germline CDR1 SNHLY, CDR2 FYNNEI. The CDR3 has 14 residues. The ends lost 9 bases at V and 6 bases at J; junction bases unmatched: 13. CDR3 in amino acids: CASRRGPPLDGYTF. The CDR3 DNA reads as TGTGCCAGTCGAAGGGGGCCCCCATTGGATGGCTACACCTTC.

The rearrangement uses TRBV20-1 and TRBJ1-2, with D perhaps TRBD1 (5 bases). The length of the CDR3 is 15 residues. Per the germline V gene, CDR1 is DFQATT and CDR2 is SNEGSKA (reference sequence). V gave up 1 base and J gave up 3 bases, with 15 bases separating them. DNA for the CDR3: TGCAGTGCTAGAGCCCGGGACGGCGTTTACTATGGCTACACCTTC. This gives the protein CSARARDGVYYGYTF.

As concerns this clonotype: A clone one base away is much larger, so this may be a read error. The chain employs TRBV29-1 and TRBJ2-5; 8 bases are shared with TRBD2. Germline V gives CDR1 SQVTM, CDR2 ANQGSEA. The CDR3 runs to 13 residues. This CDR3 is CSVETSALREQCF. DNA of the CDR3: TGCAGCGTTGAGACTAGCGCCCTACGGGAGCAGTGCTTC.

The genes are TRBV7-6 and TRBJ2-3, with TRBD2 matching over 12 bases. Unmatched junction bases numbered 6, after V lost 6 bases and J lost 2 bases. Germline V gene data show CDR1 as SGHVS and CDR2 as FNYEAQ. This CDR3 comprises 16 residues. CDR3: CASSRRLAGDTDTQYF. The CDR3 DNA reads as TGTGCCAGCAGTCGGAGACTAGCGGGGGACACAGATACGCAGTATTTT.

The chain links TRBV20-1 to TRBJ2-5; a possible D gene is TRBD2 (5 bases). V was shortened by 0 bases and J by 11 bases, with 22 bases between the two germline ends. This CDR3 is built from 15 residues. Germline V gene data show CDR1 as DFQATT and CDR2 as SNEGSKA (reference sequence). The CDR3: CSARDSRKGFGSQYF. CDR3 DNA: TGCAGTGCTAGAGATTCTAGGAAAGGGTTTGGGAGTCAGTACTTC.

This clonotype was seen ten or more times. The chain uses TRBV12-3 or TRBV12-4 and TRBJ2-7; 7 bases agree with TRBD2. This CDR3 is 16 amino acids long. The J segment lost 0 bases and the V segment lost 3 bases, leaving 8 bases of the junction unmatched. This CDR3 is CASSFSVAGYSYEQYF. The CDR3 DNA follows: TGTGCCAGCAGTTTCAGCGTAGCGGGCTACTCCTACGAGCAGTACTTC.

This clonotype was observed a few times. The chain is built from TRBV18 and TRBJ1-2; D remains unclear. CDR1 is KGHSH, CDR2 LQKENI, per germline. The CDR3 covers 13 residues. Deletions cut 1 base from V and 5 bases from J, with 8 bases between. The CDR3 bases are TGTGCCAGCTCACCACTCCGGGAATATGGCTACACCTTC. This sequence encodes CASSPLREYGYTF.